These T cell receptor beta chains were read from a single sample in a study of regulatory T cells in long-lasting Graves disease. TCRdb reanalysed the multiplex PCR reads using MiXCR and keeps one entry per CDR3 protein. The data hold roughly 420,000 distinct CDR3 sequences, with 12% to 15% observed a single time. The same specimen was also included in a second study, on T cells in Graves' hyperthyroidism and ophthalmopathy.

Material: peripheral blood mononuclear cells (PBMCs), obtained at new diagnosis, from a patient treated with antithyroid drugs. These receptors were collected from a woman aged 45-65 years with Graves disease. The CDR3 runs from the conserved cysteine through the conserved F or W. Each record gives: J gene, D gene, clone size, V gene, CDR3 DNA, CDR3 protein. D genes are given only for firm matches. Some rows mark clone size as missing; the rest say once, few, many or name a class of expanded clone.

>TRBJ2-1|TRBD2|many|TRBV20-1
TGCAGTTCCGGGGGAGGGAGCTCCTACAATGAGCAGTTCTTC
CSSGGGSSYNEQFF
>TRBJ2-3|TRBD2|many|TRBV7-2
TGTGCCAGCAGCTCGTGGGGACTACCGACAGATACGCAGTATTTT
CASSSWGLPTDTQYF
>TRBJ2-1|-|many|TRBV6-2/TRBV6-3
TGTGCCAGCAGTTCTACGTCGAGCTCCTACAATGAGCAGTTCTTC
CASSSTSSSYNEQFF
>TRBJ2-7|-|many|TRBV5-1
TGCGCCAGCAGATTCGGACACCCGCGCTCCTACGAGCAGTACTTC
CASRFGHPRSYEQYF
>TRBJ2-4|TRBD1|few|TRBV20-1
TGCAGTGCTAGAGATTTTGGGACAGTGATCGTTCAGTACTTC
CSARDFGTVIVQYF
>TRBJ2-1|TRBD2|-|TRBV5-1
TGCGCCAGCAGCTTGGCCTCGCTAGCGGGAGTGGGGGACAATGAGCAGTTCTTC
CASSLASLAGVGDNEQFF
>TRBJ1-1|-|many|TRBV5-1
TGCGCCAGCAGCTTAAGAGGGGGAGGGAACACTGAAGCTTTCTTT
CASSLRGGGNTEAFF
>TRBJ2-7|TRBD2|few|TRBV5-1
TGCGCCAGCAGCGGGACACAAGCGGGAGTCTTATACGAGCAGTACTTC
CASSGTQAGVLYEQYF
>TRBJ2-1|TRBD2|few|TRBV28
TGTGCCAGCAGTTTAGGGCTAGCGGGAGGCCCGGGGTTCTTC
CASSLGLAGGPGFF
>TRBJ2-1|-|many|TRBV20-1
TGCAGTGCTAGTTCGGGGACAAGGACTCCCGTCTCCTTTGAGCAGTTCTTC
CSASSGTRTPVSFEQFF
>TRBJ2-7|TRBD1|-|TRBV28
TGTGCCAGCACTCCAATGGGTTACAGGGGGACACCCTACGAGCAGTACTTC
CASTPMGYRGTPYEQYF
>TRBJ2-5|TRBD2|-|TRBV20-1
TGCAGTGCTGCCCGGACTAGCGGGAGCCCAAGGGTGGAGACCCAGTACTTC
CSAARTSGSPRVETQYF
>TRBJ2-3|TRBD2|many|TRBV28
TGTGCCAGCAGTACAGGGGGACTAGCGGGAGGTACACGCACAGATACGCAGTATTTT
CASSTGGLAGGTRTDTQYF
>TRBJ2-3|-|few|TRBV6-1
TGTGCCAGCAGATCTCAGCGGGCTAGCACAGATACGCAGTATTTT
CASRSQRASTDTQYF
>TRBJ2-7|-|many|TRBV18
TGTGCCAGCTCACCACCTAGTGTCGACGAGCAGTACTTC
CASSPPSVDEQYF
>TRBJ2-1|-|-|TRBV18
TGTGCCAGCTCACCCCCAAGCGGAGCCTCCTACAATGAGCAGTTCTTC
CASSPPSGASYNEQFF
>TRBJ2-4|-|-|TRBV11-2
TGTGCCAGCAGCTTAGGAAGGGCTCCCAATAACATGCAGTACTTC
CASSLGRAPNNMQYF
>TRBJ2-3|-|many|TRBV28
TGTGCCAGCAGCCCCGTCCCCTCGGAAGATACGCAGTATTTT
CASSPVPSEDTQYF
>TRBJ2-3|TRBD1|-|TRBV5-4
TGTGCCAGCAGCTACGGACAGGGGGCGACAGATACGCAGTATTTT
CASSYGQGATDTQYF
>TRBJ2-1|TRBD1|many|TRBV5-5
TGTGCCAGCAGCCCCCGGCCCTTGGACAGGGGTCCCTACAATGAGCAGTTCTTC
CASSPRPLDRGPYNEQFF
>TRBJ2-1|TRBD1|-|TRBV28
TGTGCCAGCCAGACAGGGATACGCGAGCAGTTCTTC
CASQTGIREQFF
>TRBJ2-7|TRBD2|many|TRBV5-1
TGCGCCAGCAGCTTGGTTAGCGGGAGATCCGAGCAGTACTTC
CASSLVSGRSEQYF
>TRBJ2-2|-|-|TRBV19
TGTGCCAGTAGTCCGACAGCCGTCAACACCGGGGAGCTGTTTTTT
CASSPTAVNTGELFF
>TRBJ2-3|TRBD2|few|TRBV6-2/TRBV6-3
TGTGCCAGCAGTTACTCCGCCATTAGCGGGCTTCTTGCAGATACGCAGTATTTT
CASSYSAISGLLADTQYF
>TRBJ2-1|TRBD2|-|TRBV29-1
TGCAGCGTTGAAGTTAACCCCGGGACTAGTCTTAGGAATGAGCAGTTCTTC
CSVEVNPGTSLRNEQFF
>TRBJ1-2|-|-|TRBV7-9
TGTGCCAGCAGCTTAGGACAGGCTGAAAGCCTGGATGGCTACACCTTC
CASSLGQAESLDGYTF
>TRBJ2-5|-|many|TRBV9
TGTGCCAGCAGCGTAGATGGTGGGGAGACCCAGTACTTC
CASSVDGGETQYF
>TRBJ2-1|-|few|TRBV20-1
TGCAGTGCAAACACCGGGACTCTCTCCTACAATGAGCAGTTCTTC
CSANTGTLSYNEQFF
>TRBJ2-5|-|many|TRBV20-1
TGCAGTGCTAGAGATGTACAGGGCATCGGTGAGACCCAGTACTTC
CSARDVQGIGETQYF
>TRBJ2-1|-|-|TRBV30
TGTGCCTGGATACAAGTCTTTGCCCAGGAGCGCAATGAGCAGTTCTTC
CAWIQVFAQERNEQFF
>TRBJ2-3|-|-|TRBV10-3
TGTGCCATCAGTGAGCCTAGCACAGATACGCAGTATTTT
CAISEPSTDTQYF
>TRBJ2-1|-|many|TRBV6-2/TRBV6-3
TGTGCCAGCAGTTACCGGGACTACAATGAGCAGTTCTTC
CASSYRDYNEQFF
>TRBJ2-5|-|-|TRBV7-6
TGTGCCAGCAGCTTATCGGGTGTGGCTAGCGATAAGCAGTACTTC
CASSLSGVASDKQYF
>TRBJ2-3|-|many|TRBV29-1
TGCAGCGTTGAGGCGGGGGCCACAGATACGCAGTATTTT
CSVEAGATDTQYF
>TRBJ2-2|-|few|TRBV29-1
TGCAGCCCACTTACCCCGAACACCGGGGAGCTGTTTTTT
CSPLTPNTGELFF
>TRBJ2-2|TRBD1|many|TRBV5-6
TGTGCCAGCATACGACAGGGGGAGAACACCGGGGAGCTGTTTTTT
CASIRQGENTGELFF
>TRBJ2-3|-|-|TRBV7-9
TGTGCCAGCAGCTCTAAAGGTGATACGCAGTATTTT
CASSSKGDTQYF
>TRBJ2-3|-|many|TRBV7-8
TGTGCCAGCAGCCTGGCTGGTCGGGCAGGACGGAGCACAGATACGCAGTATTTT
CASSLAGRAGRSTDTQYF
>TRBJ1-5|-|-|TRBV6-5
TGTGCCAGCAGTTACTCGTCGGCAGCTAATCAGCCCCAGCATTTT
CASSYSSAANQPQHF
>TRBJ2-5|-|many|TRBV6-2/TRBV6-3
TGTGCCAGCAGTCCATCCGGGGGTCTCGGGGAGACCCAGTACTTC
CASSPSGGLGETQYF
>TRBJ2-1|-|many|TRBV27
TGTGCCAGCAGTTTGCCGGGAGTTCAGAATGAGCAGTTCTTC
CASSLPGVQNEQFF
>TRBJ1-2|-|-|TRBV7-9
TGTGCCAGCAGCGCCCGGACACACTATGGCTACACCTTC
CASSARTHYGYTF
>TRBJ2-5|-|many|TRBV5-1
TGCGCCAGCAGCGCGGGACACATCCAAGAGACCCAGTACTTC
CASSAGHIQETQYF
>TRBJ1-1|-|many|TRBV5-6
TGTGCCAGCAGCTCGGACCACACTGAAGCTTTCTTT
CASSSDHTEAFF
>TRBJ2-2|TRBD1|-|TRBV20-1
TGCAGTGCCCCCGACAGGGGGCCCGGGGAGCTGTTTTTT
CSAPDRGPGELFF
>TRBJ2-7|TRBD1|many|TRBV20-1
TGCAGTGCTAGAGGGGACAGGGTCTTTCCCTACGAGCAGTACTTC
CSARGDRVFPYEQYF
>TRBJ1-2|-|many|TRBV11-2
TGTGCCAGCAGAGCCTCCTACAGGGACCTAGCCTATGGCTACACCTTC
CASRASYRDLAYGYTF
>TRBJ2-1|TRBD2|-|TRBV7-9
TGTGCCAGCAGCTTGGCAGGACGACTAGCCGGTGAGCAGTTCTTC
CASSLAGRLAGEQFF
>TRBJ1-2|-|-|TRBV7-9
TGTGCCAGCAGCTTAGAACCGGGTGGAGTCTATGGCTACACCTTC
CASSLEPGGVYGYTF
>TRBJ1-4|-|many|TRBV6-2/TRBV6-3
TGTGCCAGCAGCCGCGACGGTTTTCCAGATGAAAAACTGTTTTTT
CASSRDGFPDEKLFF
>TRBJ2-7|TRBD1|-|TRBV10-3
TGTGCCATCAGGCCGGGACAGGGGTTGAACGAGCAGTACTTC
CAIRPGQGLNEQYF
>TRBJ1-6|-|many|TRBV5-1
TGCGCCAGCAGCGAGGCCCGGGATTCACCCCTCCACTTT
CASSEARDSPLHF
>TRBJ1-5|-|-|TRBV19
TGTGCCAGTAGTATCTTAGTGCGGCAAAATCAGCCCCAGCATTTT
CASSILVRQNQPQHF
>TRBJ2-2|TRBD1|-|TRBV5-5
TGTGCCAGCAGCTCGGGACAGGGGGCCGGGGAGCTGTTTTTT
CASSSGQGAGELFF
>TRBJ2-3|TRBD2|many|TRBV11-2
TGTGCCAGTATGTCAGGCGGGAGGGCGTTAGATACGCAGTATTTT
CASMSGGRALDTQYF
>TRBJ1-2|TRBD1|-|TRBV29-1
TGCAGCGGCCAGGGGGGTGGGGGCTACACCTTC
CSGQGGGGYTF
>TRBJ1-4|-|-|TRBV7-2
TGTGCCAGCAGCTTACCACCAGACAGCCTGGTAATTAATGAAAAACTGTTTTTT
CASSLPPDSLVINEKLFF